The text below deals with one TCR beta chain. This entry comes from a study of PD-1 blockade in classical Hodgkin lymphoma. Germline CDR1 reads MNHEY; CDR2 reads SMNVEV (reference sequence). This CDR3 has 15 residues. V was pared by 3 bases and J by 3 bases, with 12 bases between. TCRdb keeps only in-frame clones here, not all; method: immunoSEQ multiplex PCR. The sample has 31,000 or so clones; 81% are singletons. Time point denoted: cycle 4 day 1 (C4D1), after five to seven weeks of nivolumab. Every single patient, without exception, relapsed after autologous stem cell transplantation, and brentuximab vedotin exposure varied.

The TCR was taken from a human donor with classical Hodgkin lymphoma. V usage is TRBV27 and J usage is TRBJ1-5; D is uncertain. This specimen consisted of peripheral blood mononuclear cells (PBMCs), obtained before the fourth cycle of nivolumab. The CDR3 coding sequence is TGTGCCAGCAGTTTGGTTATGGGCCCCAATCAGCCCCAGCATTTT. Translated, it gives CASSLVMGPNQPQHF.